This T cell receptor beta chain was found in a study of shared clonotypes between healthy human individuals. Every one of the donors was a Caucasian adult that lived in Nashville, Tennessee. Sequencing used immunoSEQ multiplex PCR; TCRdb keeps in-frame clones, though not all of them. The table shows a few million clones, with about 94% occurring only once. Germline CDR1 and CDR2: SGHAT and FQDESV (reference sequence). Trimming pared 1 base from V and 4 bases from J, leaving 14 bases between. This CDR3 has 15 amino acids. Material: naive CD4+ T cells sorted from blood. Subset meaning: CD45RA+ positively selected. J is TRBJ2-7 and V is TRBV11-1, with D perhaps matching TRBD2 (6 bases). The sequence came from a man aged 18 to 30 in good health. Written as DNA, the CDR3 is TGTGCCAGCAGCTTAGACCGGGGCGGGGTGTACGAGCAGTACTTC. The encoded protein is CASSLDRGGVYEQYF.